This T cell receptor beta chain was sequenced during a study of T cells in tumors after PD-1 blockade. Whole-study context: Excluded were patients with checkpoint blockade, immunosuppressants, or radiotherapy or other anti-cancer therapy within 4 weeks. Either cemiplimab 350 mg every 2 weeks or pembrolizumab 200 mg every 3 weeks was given. Blood samples averaged around 110,000 templates (range roughly 24,000-290,000) and 35,000 or so unique clonotypes.

Genomic DNA template from tumor biopsies or peripheral blood, about 616 ng to 6,500 ng input. Profiled with immunoSEQ multiplex PCR; TCRdb holds only in-frame clones, not every one. The profile covers 60,000 to 70,000 clones, with about 74% appearing a single time and around 4.7% taken by the ten largest. Looked up from germline, CDR1 is LNHDA and CDR2 is SQIVND (reference sequence). The CDR3 sequence is 18 residues long. The junction had 9 bases not matched to a gene; V was cut back by 3 bases and J by 2 bases. The V call is TRBV19, the J call TRBJ2-3, with 12 bases aligning to TRBD2. The sample consisted of PBMCs, taken after anti-PD-1 treatment. The receptor's source is a human donor with basal cell carcinoma. The CDR3 region has the DNA TGTGCCAGTAGTATTCTGGTGCTAGCGGGGGGGATCACAGATACGCAGTATTTT. Translated: CASSILVLAGGITDTQYF. The full variable domain, rest sourced from reference TRBV19 and TRBJ2-3, is DGGITQSPKYLFRKEGQNVTLSCEQNLNHDAMYWYRQDPGQGLRLIYYSQIVNDFQKGDIAEGYSVSREKKESFPLTVTSAQKNPTAFYLCASSILVLAGGITDTQYFGPGTRLTVL.